The 20 T cell receptor beta chains listed next were all sequenced from one sample in a study of technical replicates of blood from several donors (dated by TCRdb to about 2017). The library was generated by the immunoSEQ multiplex PCR assay. TCRdb's version of the immuneACCESS table is confined to in-frame rearrangements and falls short of the full clone set. An unresolved V gene accounts for under half of the shortfall where checked; the remainder is of unknown origin. This sample gives tens of thousands of clones in total; roughly 89% of them show up just once. 0.35% to 0.4% of the sample is in the top ten clones. The sequencing sample was made of T cells isolated from PBMCs. Receptors originate from a human donor in good health. Some clones in this sample may be carry-over from other donors' samples.

The CDR3 bases are TGTGCCATCAGTGGGGACAACCAAGAGACCCAGTACTTC. Amino acid sequence: CAISGDNQETQYF. V is TRBV10-3 and J is TRBJ2-5; D is possibly TRBD1 (6 bases). This CDR3 spans 13 amino acids. The germline V gene has CDR1 ENHRY and CDR2 SYGVKD. The ends were cut back, 4 bases at V and 0 bases at J, with 6 bases in the middle.

The chain couples TRBV10-3 to TRBJ2-5, with TRBD2 identical over 11 bases. The CDR3 is 14 amino acids. V lost 6 bases, J lost 3 bases, and 3 bases stayed unmatched. Germline CDR1 ENHRY, CDR2 SYGVKD. The CDR3 spells CAIRPGLAEETQYF. The CDR3, as DNA: TGTGCCATCAGACCGGGACTAGCGGAAGAGACCCAGTACTTC.

The J gene is TRBJ2-7, the V gene TRBV20-1, with TRBD2 as a possible D gene (5 bases). The CDR3 length is 11 residues. CDR1 is DFQATT and CDR2 is SNEGSKA in the germline V gene (reference sequence). The ends were cut back, 6 bases at V and 6 bases at J, with 12 bases in the middle. The CDR3 nucleotides read TGCAGTGCCAGTCGGGGTAGCGAGCAGTACTTC. It codes for CSASRGSEQYF.

The rearrangement joins TRBV6-5 to TRBJ1-2, with TRBD1 matching over 8 bases. Trimming removed 4 bases from V and 7 bases from J; junction bases left unmatched: 2. Germline CDR1 MNHEY, CDR2 SVGAGI. The CDR3 covers 12 residues. The CDR3 DNA reads as TGTGCCAGCAGTTTGGACAGGGTTGGCTACACCTTC. Protein: CASSLDRVGYTF.

The rearrangement uses TRBV4-1 and TRBJ2-7; 9 positions agree with TRBD2. The CDR3 is 14 residues long. Germline V gene sequence: CDR1 MGHRA, CDR2 YSYEKL. V lost 3 bases and J lost 3; bases outside the gene matches: 3. CDR3 coding DNA: TGCGCCAGCAGCCACTTAGCGGGAGACTACGAGCAGTACTTC. Its protein product is CASSHLAGDYEQYF.

CDR3 nucleotide sequence: TGTGCCAGCAGCCTGAGGACAGGGCCGTCTCATGGCTACACCTTC. This encodes CASSLRTGPSHGYTF. V is TRBV11-2 and J is TRBJ1-2, with TRBD1 matching over 8 bases. The CDR3 has 15 residues. J was trimmed by 6 bases and V by 5 bases; bases with no gene match: 11. Germline values: CDR1 SGHAT, CDR2 FQNNGV. Complete variable domain (other parts from reference TRBV11-2 and TRBJ1-2): EAGVAQSPRYKIIEKRQSVAFWCNPISGHATLYWYQQILGQGPKLLIQFQNNGVVDDSQLPKDRFSAERLKGVDSTLKIQPAKLEDSAVYLCASSLRTGPSHGYTFGSGTRLTVV.

V gene TRBV6-1 combines with J gene TRBJ1-5; D perhaps matches TRBD1 (6 bases). The germline CDR1 and CDR2 sequences are MNHNS and SASEGT. The V end was cut by 5 bases, the J end by 5 bases, with 10 bases between. The length of the CDR3 is 13 residues. This chain's CDR3 is CASSRTVDQPQHF. In nucleotides, the CDR3 is TGTGCCAGCAGTAGGACAGTAGATCAGCCCCAGCATTTT.

This sequence joins TRBV19 and TRBJ2-5; 15 bases map to TRBD2. The trim removed 4 bases at V and 2 bases at J, leaving 2 bases unmatched. The CDR3 runs to 16 residues. Germline V CDR1 and CDR2: LNHDA, SQIVND (reference sequence). Here the CDR3 reads CASSTGLAGGQETQYF. The CDR3 region has the DNA TGTGCCAGTAGTACGGGACTAGCGGGGGGTCAAGAGACCCAGTACTTC. The full variable domain, completed using reference TRBV19 and TRBJ2-5, is DGGITQSPKYLFRKEGQNVTLSCEQNLNHDAMYWYRQDPGQGLRLIYYSQIVNDFQKGDIAEGYSVSREKKESFPLTVTSAQKNPTAFYLCASSTGLAGGQETQYFGPGTRLLVL.

This sequence joins TRBV7-9 and TRBJ1-6; 7 positions match TRBD1. This CDR3 has 17 amino acids. Germline V CDR1 and CDR2: SEHNR, FQNEAQ (reference sequence). V shed 5 bases, J shed 6 bases, and the junction held 13 bases outside the gene matches. CDR3 region: CASSPRLGTATNSPLHF. Written as DNA, the CDR3 is TGTGCCAGCAGCCCGCGCCTTGGGACAGCGACTAATTCACCCCTCCACTTT.

V and J are TRBV28 and TRBJ2-5, with 8 bases lining up with TRBD2. V lost 4 bases to trimming and J lost 4 bases; unmatched junction nucleotides: 5. This CDR3 comprises 14 residues. Germline CDR1 is MDHEN and CDR2 is SYDVKM. For the CDR3, the DNA is TGTGCCAGCAGTTGGGGGACTAGTATAGAGACCCAGTACTTC. This encodes CASSWGTSIETQYF.

J is TRBJ1-2 and V is TRBV5-4; tentatively, D is TRBD1 (5 bases). The length of the CDR3 is 13 residues. The V gene's germline CDR1 is SGHNT and CDR2 YYREEE (reference sequence). Deletions cut 1 base from V and 6 bases from J, with 10 bases between. CDR3 protein: CASSLIGGDGYTF. DNA for the CDR3: TGTGCCAGCAGCTTGATTGGGGGGGATGGCTACACCTTC.

The chain has TRBV9 and TRBJ2-5, with 7 bases matching TRBD2. V shed 0 bases and J 4 bases; nucleotides not matched to a gene: 6. Looked up from germline, CDR1 is SGDLS and CDR2 is YYNGEE. This CDR3 has 15 amino acids. CDR3 nucleotide sequence: TGTGCCAGCAGCGTAGTTTCCGGGGGGAGAGAGACCCAGTACTTC. Its translation: CASSVVSGGRETQYF.

The V and J genes are TRBV6-5 and TRBJ2-5; perhaps TRBD1 as D (5 bases). This CDR3 region has 12 residues. V dropped 4 bases and J dropped 5 bases, with 8 bases sitting between them. Germline-derived CDR1 and CDR2 are MNHEY and SVGAGI. Written as DNA, the CDR3 is TGTGCCAGCAGTTGGGCAGGGGAGACCCAGTACTTC. Its translation: CASSWAGETQYF.

The CDR3: CASSFAGQANNSPLHF. The CDR3 DNA is TGTGCCAGCAGCTTCGCAGGACAGGCTAATAATTCACCCCTCCACTTT. V and J are TRBV5-8 and TRBJ1-6; 7 positions match TRBD1. CDR1 is SGHTS and CDR2 is YDEGEE in the germline V gene. There are 16 residues in the CDR3. V lost 2 bases to trimming and J lost 5 bases; unmatched junction nucleotides: 7.

V and J are TRBV5-1 and TRBJ2-7, with D perhaps TRBD2 (5 bases). The germline CDR1 and CDR2 sequences are SGHRS and YFSETQ. The CDR3 covers 15 residues. V lost 0 bases and J lost 2, with 12 bases in between. CDR3 coding DNA: TGCGCCAGCAGCTTGGCTCGAGGGCTGGCCTACGAGCAGTACTTC. This encodes CASSLARGLAYEQYF. Combining the CDR3 with reference TRBV5-1 and TRBJ2-7 gives the whole variable domain KAGVTQTPRYLIKTRGQQVTLSCSPISGHRSVSWYQQTPGQGLQFLFEYFSETQRNKGNFPGRFSGRQFSNSRSEMNVSTLELGDSALYLCASSLARGLAYEQYFGPGTRLTVT.

V usage is TRBV15 and J usage is TRBJ1-1, with D unresolved. Germline V CDR1 and CDR2: LNHNV, YYDKDF (reference sequence). Trimming left V 0 bases short and J 5 bases short, with 10 bases between. This CDR3 is 14 amino acids long. The CDR3 spells CATSRDPEATEAFF. The CDR3 DNA sequence: TGTGCCACCAGCAGAGACCCGGAGGCGACTGAAGCTTTCTTT.

The chain carries TRBV5-1 and TRBJ2-7; D remains unclear. This CDR3 is 14 amino acids long. From germline, CDR1 is SGHRS and CDR2 YFSETQ. V was shortened by 4 bases and J by 0 bases, with 11 bases between the two germline ends. CDR3 sequence: CASSGDTSSYEQYF. The CDR3, as DNA: TGCGCCAGCAGCGGCGACACCAGCTCCTACGAGCAGTACTTC.

The chain uses TRBV14 and TRBJ2-7, with D uncertain. CDR1 is SGHDN and CDR2 is FVKESK in the germline V gene. The CDR3 is made up of 13 amino acids. V lost 4 bases and J 0 bases, leaving 7 bases between the germline ends. The CDR3, as DNA: TGTGCCAGCAGCCCTCTAACCTCCTACGAGCAGTACTTC. It specifies CASSPLTSYEQYF.

The chain carries TRBV15 and TRBJ1-2; D not resolved. Germline CDR1 and CDR2: LNHNV and YYDKDF (reference sequence). This CDR3 comprises 12 residues. V was shortened by 0 bases and J by 8 bases, with 7 bases between the two germline ends. This CDR3 reads CATSRDWAGYTF. In DNA, the CDR3 is TGTGCCACCAGCAGAGACTGGGCCGGCTACACCTTC.

This chain links TRBV5-5 with TRBJ2-7, with 9 bases lining up with TRBD1. From germline, CDR1 is SGHKS and CDR2 YYEKEE (reference sequence). The CDR3 contains 14 residues. V gave up 4 bases and J gave up 6 bases; unmatched junction bases: 8. CDR3: CASSAKQGAGEQYF. CDR3 DNA: TGTGCCAGCAGCGCTAAACAGGGGGCAGGCGAGCAGTACTTC.